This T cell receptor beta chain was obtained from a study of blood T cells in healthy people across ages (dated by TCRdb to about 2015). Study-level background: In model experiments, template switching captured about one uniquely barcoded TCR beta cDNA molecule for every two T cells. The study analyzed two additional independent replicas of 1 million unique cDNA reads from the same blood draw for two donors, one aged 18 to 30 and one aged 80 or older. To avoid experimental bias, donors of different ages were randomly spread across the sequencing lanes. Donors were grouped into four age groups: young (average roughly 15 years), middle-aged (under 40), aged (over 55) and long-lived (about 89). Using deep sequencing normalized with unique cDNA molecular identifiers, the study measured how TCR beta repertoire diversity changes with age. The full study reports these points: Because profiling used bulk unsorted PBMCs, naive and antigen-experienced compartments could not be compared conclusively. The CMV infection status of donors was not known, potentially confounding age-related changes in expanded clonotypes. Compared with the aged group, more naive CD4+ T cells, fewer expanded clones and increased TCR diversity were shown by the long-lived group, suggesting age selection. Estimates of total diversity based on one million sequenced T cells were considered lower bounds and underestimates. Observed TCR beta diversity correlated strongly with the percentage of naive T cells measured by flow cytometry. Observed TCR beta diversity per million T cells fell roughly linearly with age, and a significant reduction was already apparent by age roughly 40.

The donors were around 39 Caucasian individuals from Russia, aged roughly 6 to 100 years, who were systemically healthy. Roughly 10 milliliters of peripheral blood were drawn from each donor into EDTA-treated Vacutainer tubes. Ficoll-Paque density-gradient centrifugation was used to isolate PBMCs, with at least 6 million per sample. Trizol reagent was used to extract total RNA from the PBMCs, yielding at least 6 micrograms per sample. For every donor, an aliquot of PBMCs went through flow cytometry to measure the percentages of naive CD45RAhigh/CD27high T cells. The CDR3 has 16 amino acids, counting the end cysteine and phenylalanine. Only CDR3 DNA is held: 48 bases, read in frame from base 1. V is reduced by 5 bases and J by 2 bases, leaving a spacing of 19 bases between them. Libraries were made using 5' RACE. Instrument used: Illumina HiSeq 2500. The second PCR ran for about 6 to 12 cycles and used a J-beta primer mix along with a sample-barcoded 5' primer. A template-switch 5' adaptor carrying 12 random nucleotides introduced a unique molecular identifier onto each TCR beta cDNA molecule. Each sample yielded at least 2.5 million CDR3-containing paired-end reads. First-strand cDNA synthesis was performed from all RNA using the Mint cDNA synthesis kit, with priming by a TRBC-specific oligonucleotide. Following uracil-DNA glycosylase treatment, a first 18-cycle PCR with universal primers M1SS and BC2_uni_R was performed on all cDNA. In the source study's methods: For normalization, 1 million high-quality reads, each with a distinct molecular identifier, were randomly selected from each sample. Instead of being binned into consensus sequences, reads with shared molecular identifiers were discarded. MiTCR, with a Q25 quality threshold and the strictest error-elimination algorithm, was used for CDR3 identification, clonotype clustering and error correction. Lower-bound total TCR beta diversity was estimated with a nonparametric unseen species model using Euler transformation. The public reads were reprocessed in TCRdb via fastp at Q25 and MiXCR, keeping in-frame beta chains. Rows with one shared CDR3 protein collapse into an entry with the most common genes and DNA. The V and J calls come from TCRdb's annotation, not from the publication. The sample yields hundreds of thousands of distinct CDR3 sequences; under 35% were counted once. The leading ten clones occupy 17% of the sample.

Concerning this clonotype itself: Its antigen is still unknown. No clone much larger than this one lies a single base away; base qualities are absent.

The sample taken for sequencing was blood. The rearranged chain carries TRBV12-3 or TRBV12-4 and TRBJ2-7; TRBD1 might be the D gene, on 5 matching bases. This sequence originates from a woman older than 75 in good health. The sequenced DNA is TGTGCCAGCAGTACCCCCAGGCAGGGCACTACCTACGAGCAGTACTTC. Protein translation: CASSTPRQGTTYEQYF.